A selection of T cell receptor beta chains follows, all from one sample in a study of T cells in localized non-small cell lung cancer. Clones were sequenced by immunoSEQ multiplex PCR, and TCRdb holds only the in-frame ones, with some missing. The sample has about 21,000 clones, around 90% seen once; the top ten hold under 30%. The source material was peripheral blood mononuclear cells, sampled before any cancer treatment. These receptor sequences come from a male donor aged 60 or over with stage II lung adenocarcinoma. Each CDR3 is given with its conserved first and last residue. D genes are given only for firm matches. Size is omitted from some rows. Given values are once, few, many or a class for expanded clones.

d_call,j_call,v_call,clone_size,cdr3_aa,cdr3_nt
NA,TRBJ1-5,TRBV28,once,CASSLGGQNNQPQHF,TGTGCCAGCAGTTTGGGCGGACAGAACAATCAGCCCCAGCATTTT
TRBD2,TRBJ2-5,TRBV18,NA,CASSPPGGRNQETQYF,TGTGCCAGCTCACCACCGGGAGGGCGCAACCAAGAGACCCAGTACTTC
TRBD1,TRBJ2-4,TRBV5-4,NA,CASSPQGALGAIQYF,TGTGCCAGCAGCCCCCAGGGGGCCCTGGGGGCAATTCAGTACTTC
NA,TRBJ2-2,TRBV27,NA,CASSSPSGLHPKPNTGELFF,TGTGCCAGCAGTTCGCCCTCGGGACTTCACCCAAAACCCAACACCGGGGAGCTGTTTTTT
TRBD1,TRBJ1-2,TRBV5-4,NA,CASSLFDRVRLGYTF,TGTGCCAGCAGCTTGTTCGACAGGGTACGTTTAGGCTACACCTTC
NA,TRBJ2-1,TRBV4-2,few,CASSQALFPGRIYNEQFF,TGTGCCAGCAGCCAAGCCCTTTTTCCGGGCAGGATCTACAATGAGCAGTTCTTC
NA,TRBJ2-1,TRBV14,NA,CASSQDGRTYNEQFF,TGTGCCAGCAGCCAAGACGGACGGACGTACAATGAGCAGTTCTTC
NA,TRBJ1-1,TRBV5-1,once,CASSARDGSNTEAFF,TGCGCCAGCAGCGCGAGAGACGGTTCGAACACTGAAGCTTTCTTT
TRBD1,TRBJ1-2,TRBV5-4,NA,CASSLVGTDVYGYTF,TGTGCCAGCAGCTTGGTGGGGACAGACGTTTATGGCTACACCTTC
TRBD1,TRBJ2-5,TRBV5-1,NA,CASSKMTGKETQYF,TGCGCCAGCAGTAAGATGACAGGGAAAGAGACCCAGTACTTC
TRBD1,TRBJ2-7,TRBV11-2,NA,CASSFKGANEQYF,TGTGCCAGCAGCTTTAAGGGGGCGAACGAGCAGTACTTC
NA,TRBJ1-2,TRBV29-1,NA,CSVGSPDRHGYTF,TGCAGCGTTGGAAGTCCAGACCGTCATGGCTACACCTTC
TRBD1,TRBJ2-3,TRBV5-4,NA,CASSSPTGQRTDTQYF,TGTGCCAGCAGCTCTCCGACAGGGCAGAGGACAGATACGCAGTATTTT
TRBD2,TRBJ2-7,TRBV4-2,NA,CASREAPPYEQYF,TGTGCCAGCCGGGAGGCGCCCCCCTACGAGCAGTACTTC
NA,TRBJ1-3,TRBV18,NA,CASSPNIDSGNTIYF,TGTGCCAGCTCACCCAACATCGACTCTGGAAACACCATATATTTT
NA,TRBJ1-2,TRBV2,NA,CASVREGWGYTF,TGTGCCAGCGTGAGGGAGGGATGGGGCTACACCTTC
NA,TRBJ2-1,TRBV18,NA,CASSTPGINEQFF,TGTGCCAGCTCAACCCCCGGTATCAATGAGCAGTTCTTC
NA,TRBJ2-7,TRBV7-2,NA,CASSLGPQQPSYEQYF,TGTGCCAGCAGCTTGGGACCACAACAACCCTCCTACGAGCAGTACTTC
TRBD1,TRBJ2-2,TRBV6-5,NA,CASSYLGTGNGGELFF,TGTGCCAGCAGTTACCTCGGGACAGGAAACGGCGGGGAGCTGTTTTTT
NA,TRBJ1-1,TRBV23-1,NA,CASSQVGRSPEAFF,TGCGCCAGCAGTCAAGTAGGCAGGTCACCTGAAGCTTTCTTT
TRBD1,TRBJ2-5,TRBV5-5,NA,CASTLFSGTVKETQYF,TGTGCCAGCACCCTATTTTCCGGGACAGTCAAAGAGACCCAGTACTTC
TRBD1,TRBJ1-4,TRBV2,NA,CASNGQGFEKLFF,TGTGCCAGCAATGGACAGGGGTTTGAAAAACTGTTTTTT
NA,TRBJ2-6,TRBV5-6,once,CASSWSGAASGANVLTF,TGTGCCAGCAGCTGGTCGGGGGCGGCCTCTGGGGCCAACGTCCTGACTTTC
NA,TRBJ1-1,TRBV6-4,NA,CASRLEMNTEAFF,TGTGCCAGCAGATTAGAGATGAACACTGAAGCTTTCTTT
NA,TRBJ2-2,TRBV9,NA,CASSPREPLAGELFF,TGTGCCAGCAGCCCCCGGGAGCCATTGGCCGGGGAGCTGTTTTTT
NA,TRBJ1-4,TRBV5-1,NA,CASGVGASAGEKLFF,TGCGCCAGCGGGGTAGGGGCGTCGGCAGGTGAAAAACTGTTTTTT
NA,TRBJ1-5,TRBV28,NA,CASSSSQGAPYQPQHF,TGTGCCAGCAGTTCTTCACAGGGCGCACCCTATCAGCCCCAGCATTTT
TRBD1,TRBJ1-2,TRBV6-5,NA,CASSPGQGPLAF,TGTGCCAGCTCCCCCGGACAGGGACCCCTCGCCTTC
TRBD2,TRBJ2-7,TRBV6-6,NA,CASSLSSGTYEQYF,TGTGCCAGCAGTCTCAGTAGCGGGACCTACGAGCAGTACTTC
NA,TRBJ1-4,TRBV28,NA,CASSLVREEKLFF,TGTGCCAGCAGTTTGGTCAGGGAAGAAAAACTGTTTTTT